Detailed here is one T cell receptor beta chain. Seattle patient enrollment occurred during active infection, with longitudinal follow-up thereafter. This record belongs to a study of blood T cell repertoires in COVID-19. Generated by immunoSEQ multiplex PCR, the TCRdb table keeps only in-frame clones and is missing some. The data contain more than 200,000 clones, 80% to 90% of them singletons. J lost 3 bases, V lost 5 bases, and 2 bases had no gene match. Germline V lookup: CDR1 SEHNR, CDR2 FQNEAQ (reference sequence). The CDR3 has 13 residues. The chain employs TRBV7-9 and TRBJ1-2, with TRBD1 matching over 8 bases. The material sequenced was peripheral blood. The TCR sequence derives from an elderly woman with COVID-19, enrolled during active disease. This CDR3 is CASSGQGYYGYTF. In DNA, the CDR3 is TGTGCCAGCAGCGGACAGGGTTACTATGGCTACACCTTC.